The clone carrying this T cell receptor (beta chain) is a singleton in its sample. Its cognate antigen is unknown. The data derive from a study of Graves' ophthalmopathy and Graves' hyperthyroidism. Across the whole study: Researchers obtained peripheral blood at initial diagnosis, before any treatment had begun. General observations from the study: Blood repertoires reportedly contained most expanded thyroid clonotypes above 0.001 frequency.

Amplification of TCR beta CDR3 regions used RNA transcripts. The workflow started with a first-round RT-PCR run with HTBI primers and then moved on to a second-round multiplex PCR. One entry per CDR3 protein results from TCRdb running MiXCR on the multiplex PCR reads. The sample contains about half a million distinct CDR3 sequences, approximately 15% of which appear only once. This CDR3 comprises 13 residues. Deletions cut 6 bases from V and 8 bases from J, with 14 bases between. Germline-derived CDR1 and CDR2 are MNHEY and SVGAGI. Sequencing was carried out using blood. The chain employs TRBV6-5 and TRBJ2-4; TRBD1 or TRBD2 may be the D gene (5 bases each). The clonotype originates from a woman in her thirties with Graves' ophthalmopathy. Written as DNA, the CDR3 is TGTGCCAGCAGGGCGATGGTGGGGGACATTCAGTACTTC. This translates into CASRAMVGDIQYF.